Below, 2 T cell receptor beta chains from the same sample are listed, as sequenced in a study of blood T cell repertoires in COVID-19. Only in-frame clones appear in the TCRdb table, and some are missing; sequencing was by immunoSEQ multiplex PCR. This repertoire shows around 300,000 clones, 85% found once; its top ten account for 10% to 15%. The sequencing input was peripheral blood. Receptors originate from a human donor in a cohort sampled during active COVID-19.

The chain combines TRBV11-2 with TRBJ2-3, with a weak D call TRBD1 (5 bases). V was pared by 8 bases and J by 2 bases, with 14 bases between. Germline assignment: CDR1 SGHAT and CDR2 FQNNGV. The CDR3 spans 14 residues. As DNA, the CDR3 is TGTGCCAGCGCAGGGCATGCTGCCACAGATACGCAGTATTTT. It yields the protein CASAGHAATDTQYF. Full variable domain (rest looked up from reference TRBV11-2 and TRBJ2-3): EAGVAQSPRYKIIEKRQSVAFWCNPISGHATLYWYQQILGQGPKLLIQFQNNGVVDDSQLPKDRFSAERLKGVDSTLKIQPAKLEDSAVYLCASAGHAATDTQYFGPGTRLTVL.

This chain uses TRBV7-9 with TRBJ2-2; 13 nucleotides line up with TRBD2. Germline V gives CDR1 SEHNR, CDR2 FQNEAQ (reference sequence). V shed 4 bases, J shed 6 bases, and the junction held 11 bases outside the gene matches. The CDR3 length is 18 residues. CDR3 DNA sequence: TGTGCCAGCAGCTCTTGGGGACTAGCGGGAATTAACTCCGGGGAGCTGTTTTTT. Translation: CASSSWGLAGINSGELFF.